This T cell receptor beta chain was identified during a study of early T cells in non-severe SARS-CoV-2 infection. Study outcomes and limitations: Matching against VDJdb likely underestimated virus-specific expansions, favoring anti-spike CD8.

About this clonotype itself: What it binds is unknown.

Individual cDNA molecules received unique molecular identifiers during library preparation. Via MiXCR, TCRdb re-called the 5' RACE reads, giving one row per CDR3 protein. The data hold 71,000 or so distinct CDR3 sequences, with about an eighth observed a single time. This TCR came from an adult who was a healthcare worker with PCR-confirmed SARS-CoV-2 infection or an uninfected control (not recorded which). Material for sequencing was whole blood.

The CDR3 nucleotides are TGCAGCGTTGGGAACTATGTCTACGAGCAGTACTTC. It yields the protein CSVGNYVYEQYF. V gene TRBV29-1 combines with J gene TRBJ2-7, with D unclear. Trimming shortened V by 4 bases and J by 3 bases, and 10 bases separated the two germline ends. This CDR3 spans 12 amino acids. The germline gives CDR1 SQVTM, CDR2 ANQGSEA.